This T cell receptor beta chain was recovered during a study of T cells in Graves' hyperthyroidism and ophthalmopathy. In this sample, this clonotype turned up a few times. This CDR3 has 15 amino acids. Germline-derived CDR1 and CDR2 are DFQATT and SNEGSKA (reference sequence). Trimming took off 0 bases at V and 3 bases at J, with 15 bases between the two ends. RNA transcripts served as the template for amplifying TCR beta CDR3 regions. The HTBI primer set was used in a first-round RT-PCR of the TCR CDR3. TCRdb reprocessed the multiplex PCR reads with MiXCR, giving one entry per CDR3 protein. The sample has roughly 700,000 distinct CDR3 sequences, 14% seen once.

The chain carries TRBV20-1 and TRBJ2-7, with D possibly TRBD2 on 5 matching bases. This receptor was taken from a woman aged 18-35 years with Graves' hyperthyroidism. Sequencing used blood. CDR3 protein: CSARDPRGEGYEQYF. DNA for the CDR3: TGCAGTGCTAGAGATCCTCGGGGAGAGGGCTACGAGCAGTACTTC.